This is a list of T cell receptor beta chains from one sample in a study of monozygotic twins with inflammatory bowel disease. TCRdb reanalyzed the 5' RACE reads and collapses them to one entry per CDR3 protein, without DNA. Here the sample table reports 350,000 to 400,000 distinct CDR3 sequences. Sequences were obtained from blood. The receptors derive from a human donor with ulcerative colitis or Crohn's disease, or a healthy co-twin of an affected twin (not recorded which). Each CDR3 is given with its conserved first and last residue.

cdr3_aa	v_call	j_call
CASSLKKRGSYEQYF	TRBV5-4	TRBJ2-7
CASSQDQGAWGNTIYF	TRBV4-3	TRBJ1-3
CASSPKGQFRNEQYF	TRBV7-9	TRBJ2-7
CSARDRSTSNEKLFF	TRBV20-1	TRBJ1-4
CASSFLAGDTDTQYF	TRBV7-9	TRBJ2-3
CASSLVVRRYNEQFF	TRBV5-1	TRBJ2-1
CSASRRTGSNQPQHF	TRBV20-1	TRBJ1-5
CARSYRTGQYTDTQYF	TRBV5-3	TRBJ2-3
CSAIYGTSNTGELFF	TRBV20-1	TRBJ2-2
CASSQGAGFTDTQYF	TRBV4-3	TRBJ2-3
CASSLVTGGMDTQYF	TRBV12-3/TRBV12-4	TRBJ2-3
CASSRRQGTNEKLFF	TRBV5-1	TRBJ1-4
CASSLDVSGSREQYF	TRBV5-1	TRBJ2-7
CASSPGGFLAPRSDTQYF	TRBV9	TRBJ2-3
CASSRDRAQTEAFF	TRBV5-6	TRBJ1-1
CASSESARGLDEQYF	TRBV6-1	TRBJ2-7
CASSVGLLGDYEQYF	TRBV9	TRBJ2-7
CASSRSRGGGADTQYF	TRBV5-8	TRBJ2-3
CASSAGETGELFF	TRBV5-1	TRBJ2-2
CSASKNPGTGELFF	TRBV20-1	TRBJ2-2
CAIPGTGPRRIHNEQFF	TRBV19	TRBJ2-1
CASSSGAEAFF	TRBV5-1	TRBJ1-1
CASSPLDRVAYEQYF	TRBV27	TRBJ2-7
CASSLAARVRDTEAFF	TRBV12-3/TRBV12-4	TRBJ1-1
CASSLVGFYQETQYF	TRBV5-1	TRBJ2-5
CASSRQNTEAFF	TRBV2	TRBJ1-1
CAISTDISGNTIYF	TRBV10-3	TRBJ1-3
CASSAGTDRSNQPQHF	TRBV27	TRBJ1-5
CASSLWTTPNSPLHF	TRBV11-2	TRBJ1-6
CASSLAWGSMNTEAFF	TRBV7-9	TRBJ1-1
CASSLTGTSGEGELFF	TRBV5-4	TRBJ2-2
CASSLSPGRTGDTQYF	TRBV11-2	TRBJ2-3
CASSISGLGANGYTF	TRBV19	TRBJ1-2
CASSGGGIYEQYF	TRBV28	TRBJ2-7
CASSQDGVGSSGANVLTF	TRBV4-3	TRBJ2-6
CASAIGLLGTEAFF	TRBV11-2	TRBJ1-1
CASSLLQNQPQHF	TRBV12-3/TRBV12-4	TRBJ1-5
CASSAGPVSNNEQFF	TRBV5-1	TRBJ2-1
CASRQGMSYEQYF	TRBV3-1	TRBJ2-7
CASSLLAGPYEQYF	TRBV12-3/TRBV12-4	TRBJ2-7